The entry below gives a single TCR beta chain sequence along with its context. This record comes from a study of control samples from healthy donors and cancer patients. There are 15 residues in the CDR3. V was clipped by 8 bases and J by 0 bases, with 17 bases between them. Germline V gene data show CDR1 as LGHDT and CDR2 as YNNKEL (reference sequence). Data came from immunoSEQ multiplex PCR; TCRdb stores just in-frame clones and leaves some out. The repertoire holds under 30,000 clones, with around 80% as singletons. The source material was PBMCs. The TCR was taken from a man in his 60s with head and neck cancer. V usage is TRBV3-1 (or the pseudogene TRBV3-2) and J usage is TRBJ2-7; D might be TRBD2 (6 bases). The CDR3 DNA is TGTGCCAGCCGTCGAAGCGGGCTGAGCTCCTACGAGCAGTACTTC. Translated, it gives CASRRSGLSSYEQYF.